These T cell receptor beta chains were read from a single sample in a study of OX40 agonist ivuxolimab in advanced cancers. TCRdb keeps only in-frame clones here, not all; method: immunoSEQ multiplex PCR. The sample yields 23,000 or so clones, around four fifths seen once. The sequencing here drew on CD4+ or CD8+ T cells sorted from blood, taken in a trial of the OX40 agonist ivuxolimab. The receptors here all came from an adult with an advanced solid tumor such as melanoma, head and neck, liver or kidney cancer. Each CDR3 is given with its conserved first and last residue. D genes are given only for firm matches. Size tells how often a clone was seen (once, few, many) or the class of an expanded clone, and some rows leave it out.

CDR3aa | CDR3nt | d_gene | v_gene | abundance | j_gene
CASSSKTYTDTQYF | TGTGCCAGTAGCTCGAAGACCTACACAGATACGCAGTATTTT | - | TRBV19 | - | TRBJ2-3
CASRLLAASTDTQYF | TGCGCCAGCAGACTTCTAGCGGCTAGCACAGATACGCAGTATTTT | TRBD2 | TRBV5-1 | - | TRBJ2-3
CASSVGQGASYEQYF | TGTGCCAGCAGTGTGGGACAGGGGGCCTCCTACGAGCAGTACTTC | TRBD1 | TRBV2 | - | TRBJ2-7
CASSLVGGRETQYF | TGTGCCAGCAGCCTGGTCGGGGGGAGAGAGACCCAGTACTTC | TRBD2 | TRBV7-9 | - | TRBJ2-5
CASSPPQRGWGETQYF | TGCGCCAGCAGCCCGCCCCAGAGAGGGTGGGGAGAGACCCAGTACTTC | - | TRBV4-1 | - | TRBJ2-5
CASSSVRWAPTGELFF | TGTGCCAGCAGCTCAGTGCGTTGGGCCCCGACCGGGGAGCTGTTTTTT | - | TRBV7-2 | - | TRBJ2-2
CASSQDLAVSDTQYF | TGTGCCAGCTCCCAAGACCTAGCCGTCTCAGATACGCAGTATTTT | - | TRBV18 | once | TRBJ2-3
CAWSKQGRHEQYF | TGTGCCTGGAGTAAACAGGGGAGGCACGAGCAGTACTTC | - | TRBV30 | - | TRBJ2-7
CASSFGWDVGGEQYF | TGTGCCAGCAGCTTTGGGTGGGATGTAGGGGGCGAGCAGTACTTC | - | TRBV7-9 | - | TRBJ2-7
CASSYKDSYEQYF | TGTGCCAGCAGTTACAAGGACTCCTACGAGCAGTACTTC | - | TRBV6-5 | - | TRBJ2-7
CASSLPGHEQYF | TGTGCCAGCAGCTTGCCCGGGCACGAGCAGTACTTC | - | TRBV7-3 | medium-sized | TRBJ2-7
CASHDGKTSYEQYF | TGTGCCAGCCACGATGGGAAAACGTCATACGAGCAGTACTTC | - | TRBV18 | - | TRBJ2-7
CASSVEQGSWPTDTQYF | TGTGCCAGCAGCGTAGAACAGGGATCCTGGCCCACAGATACGCAGTATTTT | - | TRBV9 | - | TRBJ2-3
CASSRDRVNTGELFF | TGTGCCAGCAGCCGGGACAGGGTGAACACCGGGGAGCTGTTTTTT | TRBD1 | TRBV27 | - | TRBJ2-2
CASTSGKGAIYEQYF | TGTGCCAGCACCTCAGGCAAAGGGGCCATTTACGAGCAGTACTTC | - | TRBV28 | - | TRBJ2-7
CASSHGRTSGANVLTF | TGCGCCAGCAGCCATGGACGGACCTCTGGGGCCAACGTCCTGACTTTC | - | TRBV4-1 | few | TRBJ2-6
CASSLGGSSGNTIYF | TGTGCCAGCAGTTTGGGGGGTTCCTCTGGAAACACCATATATTTT | - | TRBV28 | - | TRBJ1-3
CASRAAGAPTEAFF | TGTGCCAGCAGAGCAGCGGGGGCACCCACTGAAGCTTTCTTT | - | TRBV7-2 | - | TRBJ1-1
CASSVGGTGYEQYF | TGTGCCAGCAGTGTTGGCGGGACGGGCTACGAGCAGTACTTC | - | TRBV6-1 | - | TRBJ2-7
CASRPMVGSLGEELFF | TGTGCCAGCAGACCAATGGTGGGGTCCTTGGGTGAGGAGCTGTTTTTT | - | TRBV2 | - | TRBJ2-2
CSAKQETQYF | TGCAGCGCAAAACAAGAGACCCAGTACTTC | - | TRBV29-1 | few | TRBJ2-5
CASSGGGTADQPQHF | TGTGCCAGCAGTGGGGGCGGGACAGCAGATCAGCCCCAGCATTTT | TRBD1 | TRBV28 | - | TRBJ1-5
CASSYSAKTYEQYF | TGTGCCAGCAGTTACTCGGCCAAAACCTACGAGCAGTACTTC | - | TRBV6-6 | - | TRBJ2-7